This TCR beta chain was captured in a study of STAT3 mutations in large granular lymphocyte leukemia. Findings and caveats of the study: Every T-cell large granular lymphocyte leukemia patient had at least one immunodominant TCR beta clonotype.

TCRdb's copy holds only in-frame clones and misses some; the assay was immunoSEQ multiplex PCR. The table shows nearly 25,000 clones, with about 94% occurring only once. Points on this clone: What it recognizes is unknown.

The TCR was taken from a man between 40 and 49 years old with T-cell large granular lymphocyte leukemia. Some clones in this sample may be carry-over from other donors' samples. Sample: peripheral blood mononuclear cells.

CDR3 region: CAWSRGTAEGVGYTF. The DNA of the CDR3 is TGTGCCTGGAGTCGGGGGACAGCCGAAGGGGTTGGCTACACCTTC. J is TRBJ1-2 and V is TRBV30; 7 bases are a match to TRBD1. Germline trimming cut 2 bases from V and 7 bases from J; bases unmatched to any gene: 13. This CDR3 has 15 amino acids. In germline, CDR1 is GTSNPN, CDR2 SVGIG (reference sequence).